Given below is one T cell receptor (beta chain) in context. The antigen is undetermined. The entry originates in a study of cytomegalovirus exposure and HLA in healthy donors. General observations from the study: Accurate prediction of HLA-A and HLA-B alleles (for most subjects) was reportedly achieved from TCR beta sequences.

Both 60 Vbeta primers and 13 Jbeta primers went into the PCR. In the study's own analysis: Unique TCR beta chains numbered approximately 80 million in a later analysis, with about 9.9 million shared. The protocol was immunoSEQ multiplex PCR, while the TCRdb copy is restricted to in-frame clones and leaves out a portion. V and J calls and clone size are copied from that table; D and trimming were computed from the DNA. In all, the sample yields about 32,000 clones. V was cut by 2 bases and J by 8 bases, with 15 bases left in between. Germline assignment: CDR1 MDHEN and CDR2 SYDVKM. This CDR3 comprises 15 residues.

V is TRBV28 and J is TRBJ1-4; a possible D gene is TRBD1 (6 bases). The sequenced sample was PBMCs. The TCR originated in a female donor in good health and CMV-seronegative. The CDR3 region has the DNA TGTGCCAGCAGTTTACCGGGGGGCCAGCGGGAAAAACTGTTTTTT. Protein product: CASSLPGGQREKLFF.